This T cell receptor (beta chain) was recovered during a study of blood T cell repertoires in COVID-19. Overall study: T cells, B-cell-depleted T cells, or PBMCs supplied cDNA or gDNA.

The CDR3 extends over 16 amino acids. V lost 0 bases and J 7 bases, leaving 16 bases between the germline ends. Germline CDR1 reads MDHEN; CDR2 reads SYDVKM. Assay: immunoSEQ multiplex PCR; the TCRdb copy retains only in-frame clones and omits some. The sample carries more than 400,000 clones, approximately 85% recorded once. The receptor was isolated from a human donor in a cohort sampled during active COVID-19. The material sequenced was peripheral blood. V gene TRBV28 combines with J gene TRBJ2-1, with D tentatively TRBD2 (7 bases). Here the CDR3 DNA reads TGTGCCAGCAGTTTATGGGGGGGGCCCTCGCGGAATGAGCAGTTCTTC. Its translation is CASSLWGGPSRNEQFF.